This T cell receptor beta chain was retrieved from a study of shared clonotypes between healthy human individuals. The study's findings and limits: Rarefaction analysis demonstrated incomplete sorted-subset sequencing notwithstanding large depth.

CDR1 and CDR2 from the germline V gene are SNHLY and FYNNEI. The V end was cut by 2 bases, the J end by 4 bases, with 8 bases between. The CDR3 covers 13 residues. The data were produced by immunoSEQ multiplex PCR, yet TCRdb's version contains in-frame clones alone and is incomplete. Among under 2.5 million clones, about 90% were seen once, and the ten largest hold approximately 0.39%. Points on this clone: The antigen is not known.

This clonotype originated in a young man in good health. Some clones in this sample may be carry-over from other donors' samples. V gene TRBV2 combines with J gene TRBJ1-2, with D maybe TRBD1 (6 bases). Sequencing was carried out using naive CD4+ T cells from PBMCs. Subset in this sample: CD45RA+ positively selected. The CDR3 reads CASSERDTYGYTF. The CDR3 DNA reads TGTGCCAGCAGTGAACGGGACACCTATGGCTACACCTTC.